Listed below are T cell receptor beta chains from one sample, sequenced in a study of identical twins. MiXCR was run by TCRdb on the 5' RACE reads, yielding one entry per CDR3 protein. Of about 690,000 distinct CDR3 sequences detected, around 6.1% appear once; the ten largest clones hold roughly 2%. Material: naive T cells sorted from blood. The receptors shown here come from a man aged 18 to 30 in good health. Both conserved end residues are part of each CDR3. The D gene is left open where the match is weak. Clone size is shown for a subset of rows, as once, few, many or a class of expanded clone.

cdr3_aa: CASSQHPMGGYTF
cdr3_nt: TGTGCCAGCAGCCAACACCCGATGGGTGGCTACACCTTC
d_call: .
j_call: TRBJ1-2
v_call: TRBV4-2
clone_size: many

cdr3_aa: CASSLAGSSGTRSYEQYF
cdr3_nt: TGTGCCAGCAGCTTAGCGGGATCTAGCGGGACCCGCTCCTACGAGCAGTACTTC
d_call: TRBD2
j_call: TRBJ2-7
v_call: TRBV7-2
clone_size: once

cdr3_aa: CASSYAGSPLHF
cdr3_nt: TGTGCCAGCAGTTACGCCGGGTCACCCCTCCACTTT
d_call: .
j_call: TRBJ1-6
v_call: TRBV6-2/TRBV6-3
clone_size: many

cdr3_aa: CSVLGENTEAFF
cdr3_nt: TGCAGCGTTTTAGGGGAAAACACTGAAGCTTTCTTT
d_call: .
j_call: TRBJ1-1
v_call: TRBV29-1
clone_size: many

cdr3_aa: CASSQVSVGELFF
cdr3_nt: TGCGCCAGCAGCCAAGTTTCCGTCGGGGAGCTGTTTTTT
d_call: .
j_call: TRBJ2-2
v_call: TRBV4-3
clone_size: many

cdr3_aa: CASSLLARQFF
cdr3_nt: TGTGCCAGCAGCTTGTTGGCAAGGCAGTTCTTC
d_call: .
j_call: TRBJ2-1
v_call: TRBV5-5
clone_size: few

cdr3_aa: CASSPGTASSYEQYF
cdr3_nt: TGTGCCAGCAGCCCCGGGACTGCAAGCTCCTACGAGCAGTACTTC
d_call: .
j_call: TRBJ2-7
v_call: TRBV27
clone_size: many

cdr3_aa: CSARFLAGDKGSNNEQFF
cdr3_nt: TGCAGTGCTAGGTTCCTAGCGGGAGATAAAGGCTCTAACAATGAGCAGTTCTTC
d_call: TRBD2
j_call: TRBJ2-1
v_call: TRBV20-1
clone_size: .

cdr3_aa: CASSSGTGRPNQPQHF
cdr3_nt: TGTGCCAGCAGCTCGGGGACAGGGAGACCCAATCAGCCCCAGCATTTT
d_call: TRBD1
j_call: TRBJ1-5
v_call: TRBV7-2
clone_size: few

cdr3_aa: CASSSRSGQIYNEQFF
cdr3_nt: TGTGCCAGCAGTTCCCGCTCGGGACAGATATACAATGAGCAGTTCTTC
d_call: TRBD1
j_call: TRBJ2-1
v_call: TRBV6-5
clone_size: many

cdr3_aa: CASRGWGAGDAYEQYF
cdr3_nt: TGCGCCAGCAGAGGCTGGGGCGCGGGAGATGCCTACGAGCAGTACTTC
d_call: TRBD2
j_call: TRBJ2-7
v_call: TRBV5-1
clone_size: few

cdr3_aa: CASSSQGEDTQYF
cdr3_nt: TGTGCCAGCTCATCCCAGGGCGAAGATACGCAGTATTTT
d_call: .
j_call: TRBJ2-3
v_call: TRBV18
clone_size: many

cdr3_aa: CASSYSRDTGELFF
cdr3_nt: TGTGCCAGCAGTTACTCGCGGGACACCGGGGAGCTGTTTTTT
d_call: .
j_call: TRBJ2-2
v_call: TRBV6-5
clone_size: few

cdr3_aa: CASTHPRLGENIQYF
cdr3_nt: TGTGCCAGTACCCACCCGAGACTAGGCGAAAACATTCAGTACTTC
d_call: .
j_call: TRBJ2-4
v_call: TRBV19
clone_size: few

cdr3_aa: CSVADSHSTDTQYF
cdr3_nt: TGCAGCGTTGCGGACAGCCACAGCACAGATACGCAGTATTTT
d_call: .
j_call: TRBJ2-3
v_call: TRBV29-1
clone_size: many

cdr3_aa: CASSYFRPNSGNTIYF
cdr3_nt: TGTGCCAGCAGTTACTTTAGACCGAACTCTGGAAACACCATATATTTT
d_call: .
j_call: TRBJ1-3
v_call: TRBV6-5
clone_size: .

cdr3_aa: CSVVWTGTYEQYF
cdr3_nt: TGCAGCGTTGTCTGGACAGGGACTTACGAGCAGTACTTC
d_call: TRBD1
j_call: TRBJ2-7
v_call: TRBV29-1
clone_size: few

cdr3_aa: CASSYYQYNEQFF
cdr3_nt: TGTGCCAGCAGTTATTACCAATACAATGAGCAGTTCTTC
d_call: .
j_call: TRBJ2-1
v_call: TRBV6-6
clone_size: many

cdr3_aa: CASSFSSGSYEQYF
cdr3_nt: TGTGCCAGCAGCTTCTCTAGCGGGAGCTACGAGCAGTACTTC
d_call: TRBD2
j_call: TRBJ2-7
v_call: TRBV9
clone_size: many

cdr3_aa: CASSQGPSGSVENIQYF
cdr3_nt: TGTGCCAGCAGCCAAGGTCCTAGCGGGAGTGTGGAGAACATTCAGTACTTC
d_call: TRBD2
j_call: TRBJ2-4
v_call: TRBV3-1
clone_size: .

cdr3_aa: CASSMGLSEAFF
cdr3_nt: TGCGCCAGCAGCATGGGACTGAGTGAAGCTTTCTTT
d_call: .
j_call: TRBJ1-1
v_call: TRBV5-1
clone_size: many

cdr3_aa: CASSRATSGITSYNEQFF
cdr3_nt: TGTGCCAGCAGCCGGGCAACTAGCGGGATCACCTCCTACAATGAGCAGTTCTTC
d_call: TRBD2
j_call: TRBJ2-1
v_call: TRBV6-1
clone_size: many

cdr3_aa: CASTEGLGREKLFF
cdr3_nt: TGCGCCAGCACGGAAGGGCTCGGAAGGGAAAAACTGTTTTTT
d_call: .
j_call: TRBJ1-4
v_call: TRBV5-1
clone_size: few

cdr3_aa: CASSRVINSYEQYF
cdr3_nt: TGTGCCAGCAGTCGGGTCATCAACTCCTACGAGCAGTACTTC
d_call: .
j_call: TRBJ2-7
v_call: TRBV27
clone_size: .

cdr3_aa: CASSLGEGFTDTQYF
cdr3_nt: TGTGCCAGCAGCCTCGGTGAGGGATTCACGGATACGCAGTATTTT
d_call: .
j_call: TRBJ2-3
v_call: TRBV3-1
clone_size: few

cdr3_aa: CSAPVVTDTQYF
cdr3_nt: TGCAGTGCGCCGGTAGTGACAGATACGCAGTATTTT
d_call: .
j_call: TRBJ2-3
v_call: TRBV20-1
clone_size: many

cdr3_aa: CSVRSWEGWDPDTQYF
cdr3_nt: TGCAGCGTTAGGTCCTGGGAGGGATGGGACCCAGATACGCAGTATTTT
d_call: TRBD2
j_call: TRBJ2-3
v_call: TRBV29-1
clone_size: many

cdr3_aa: CASSSGARRGNSPLHF
cdr3_nt: TGCGCCAGCAGCTCGGGTGCGCGCCGGGGTAATTCACCCCTCCACTTT
d_call: .
j_call: TRBJ1-6
v_call: TRBV5-1
clone_size: many

cdr3_aa: CASSLTSAAGIAKNIQYF
cdr3_nt: TGTGCCAGCAGCTTAACATCGGCAGCGGGAATAGCCAAAAACATTCAGTACTTC
d_call: TRBD2
j_call: TRBJ2-4
v_call: TRBV7-8
clone_size: .

cdr3_aa: CASKGHITDTQYF
cdr3_nt: TGCGCCAGCAAGGGACACATCACAGATACGCAGTATTTT
d_call: .
j_call: TRBJ2-3
v_call: TRBV10-2
clone_size: few

cdr3_aa: CASSQAWTETQYF
cdr3_nt: TGCGCCAGCAGCCAGGCATGGACTGAGACCCAGTACTTC
d_call: .
j_call: TRBJ2-5
v_call: TRBV4-1
clone_size: few

cdr3_aa: CSTNHEDRGHGQPQHF
cdr3_nt: TGCAGTACCAACCACGAGGACAGGGGACATGGTCAGCCCCAGCATTTT
d_call: TRBD1
j_call: TRBJ1-5
v_call: TRBV20-1
clone_size: many

cdr3_aa: CASGGQGDGYTF
cdr3_nt: TGTGCCAGCGGAGGACAGGGTGACGGCTACACCTTC
d_call: TRBD1
j_call: TRBJ1-2
v_call: TRBV6-1
clone_size: few

cdr3_aa: CASWGTEAFF
cdr3_nt: TGTGCCAGCTGGGGCACTGAAGCTTTCTTT
d_call: .
j_call: TRBJ1-1
v_call: TRBV12-3/TRBV12-4
clone_size: many

cdr3_aa: CASSSSGSEQYF
cdr3_nt: TGTGCCAGCAGCAGTAGCGGATCAGAGCAGTACTTC
d_call: .
j_call: TRBJ2-7
v_call: TRBV7-8
clone_size: many

cdr3_aa: CASSLVSRQFF
cdr3_nt: TGCGCCAGCAGCTTGGTGTCAAGGCAGTTCTTC
d_call: .
j_call: TRBJ2-1
v_call: TRBV5-1
clone_size: many

cdr3_aa: CASSQRGTNSPLHF
cdr3_nt: TGTGCCAGCAGCCAAAGAGGGACAAATTCACCCCTCCACTTT
d_call: .
j_call: TRBJ1-6
v_call: TRBV3-1
clone_size: .

cdr3_aa: CSAIRGFETQYF
cdr3_nt: TGCAGTGCCATCCGGGGTTTTGAGACCCAGTACTTC
d_call: .
j_call: TRBJ2-5
v_call: TRBV20-1
clone_size: many

cdr3_aa: CASSYKTNYNEQFF
cdr3_nt: TGTGCCAGCAGCTACAAAACGAACTACAATGAGCAGTTCTTC
d_call: .
j_call: TRBJ2-1
v_call: TRBV5-6
clone_size: many

cdr3_aa: CASSPNPGSYNEQYF
cdr3_nt: TGTGCCAGCAGCCCGAACCCCGGGTCCTATAACGAGCAGTACTTC
d_call: .
j_call: TRBJ2-7
v_call: TRBV7-3
clone_size: few